This TCR beta chain was sequenced for a study of blood T cell repertoires in COVID-19. The wider study: COVID-19 samples, acute and convalescent, were from the United States, Italy and Spain. From T cells, B-cell-depleted T cells, or PBMCs came the material, which was cDNA or gDNA.

The CDR3 runs 12 residues. Germline loops: CDR1 SEHNR, CDR2 FQNEAQ (reference sequence). V lost 4 bases, J lost 8 bases, and 11 bases lay in between. Repertoires were generated with immunoSEQ multiplex PCR, while TCRdb's copy carries only in-frame clones and drops some. The sample carries tens of thousands of clones, around 90% recorded once. This TCR derives from a human donor in a cohort sampled during active COVID-19. V gene TRBV7-9 combines with J gene TRBJ1-2; D perhaps matches TRBD1 (5 bases). Source material: peripheral blood. The CDR3 sequence is CASSSDSMGYTF. For the CDR3, the DNA is TGTGCCAGCAGCTCTGACAGCATGGGCTACACCTTC.